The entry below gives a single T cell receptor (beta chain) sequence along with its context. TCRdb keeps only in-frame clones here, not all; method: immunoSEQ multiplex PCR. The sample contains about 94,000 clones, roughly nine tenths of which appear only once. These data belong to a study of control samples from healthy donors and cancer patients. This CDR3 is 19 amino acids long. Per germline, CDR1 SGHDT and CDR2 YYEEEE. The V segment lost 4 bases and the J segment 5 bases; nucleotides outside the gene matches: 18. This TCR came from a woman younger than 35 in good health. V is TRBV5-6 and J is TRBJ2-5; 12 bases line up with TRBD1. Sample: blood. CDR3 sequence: CASSTGTGGSGDFLETQYF. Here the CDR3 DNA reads TGTGCCAGCAGCACCGGGACAGGGGGCTCAGGTGACTTCTTGGAGACCCAGTACTTC.